This entry lists 29 T cell receptor beta chains sequenced from one sample in a study of T cell responses to AZD1222 COVID-19 vaccine. Clones were sequenced by immunoSEQ multiplex PCR, and TCRdb holds only the in-frame ones, with some missing. The sample holds 150,000 to 160,000 clones; about nine tenths are singletons and the top ten take 5.5%. The sequencing here drew on peripheral blood, taken on day 0 of MenACWY control vaccination. The receptors stem from an adult in good health.

This clone is a singleton in its sample. V is TRBV5-1 and J is TRBJ1-1, with 7 bases that match TRBD1. Germline CDR1 is SGHRS and CDR2 is YFSETQ. J gave up 1 base and V 1 base, and 4 bases lay outside the gene matches. The CDR3 length is 15 residues. The CDR3 region has the DNA TGCGCCAGCAGCTTGAGTCAGGGGGGGAACACTGAAGCTTTCTTT. Its translation is CASSLSQGGNTEAFF.

The chain couples TRBV20-1 to TRBJ1-5; 9 bases match TRBD1. Looked up from germline, CDR1 is DFQATT and CDR2 is SNEGSKA (reference sequence). The V gene end was trimmed by 3 bases and the J gene end by 7 bases; junction bases not matched to a gene: 4. This CDR3 contains 13 residues. The CDR3 loop reads CSASGDRDQPQHF. The CDR3, as DNA: TGCAGTGCTAGTGGGGACAGGGACCAGCCCCAGCATTTT.

The chain couples TRBV18 to TRBJ1-1, with TRBD1 identical over 8 bases. The CDR3 loop spans 15 amino acids. V dropped 2 bases and J dropped 6; count of bases not matched to a gene: 8. Germline V gene data show CDR1 as KGHSH and CDR2 as LQKENI. The DNA for the CDR3 is TGTGCCAGCTCACCAGTGCAGGGGGCGTTTGCTGAAGCTTTCTTT. It codes for CASSPVQGAFAEAFF.

This clone was counted once. The chain is built from TRBV27 and TRBJ2-3; D is perhaps TRBD2 (6 bases). The V gene's germline CDR1 is MNHEY and CDR2 SMNVEV (reference sequence). The CDR3 length is 16 residues. Trimming took off 4 bases at V and 4 bases at J, with 18 bases between the two ends. The CDR3 region is CASSWVAVFLPDTQYF. The DNA for the CDR3 is TGTGCCAGCAGTTGGGTAGCGGTTTTTTTACCAGATACGCAGTATTTT.

V is TRBV9 and J is TRBJ2-7; D remains unclear. Per the germline V gene, CDR1 is SGDLS and CDR2 is YYNGEE. The V end was cut by 0 bases, the J end by 2 bases, with 9 bases between. The CDR3 loop spans 14 amino acids. The CDR3 coding sequence is TGTGCCAGCAGCGTAGCCAGCTCCACCTACGAGCAGTACTTC. Protein sequence: CASSVASSTYEQYF.

This chain connects TRBV7-8 to TRBJ1-2; 11 bases align to TRBD1. The CDR3 runs to 17 residues. CDR1 and CDR2 from the germline V gene are SGHVS and FQNEAQ. Losses at the gene ends were 4 bases for V and 6 bases for J; bases not matched to a gene: 13. CDR3 in DNA: TGTGCCAGCAGCTCCCTTACACTCAGGACAGGGGGCGATGGCTACACCTTC. It codes for CASSSLTLRTGGDGYTF. Combining the CDR3 with reference TRBV7-8 and TRBJ1-2 gives the whole variable domain GAGVSQSPRYKVAKRGQDVALRCDPISGHVSLFWYQQALGQGPEFLTYFQNEAQLDKSGLPSDRFFAERPEGSVSTLKIQRTQQEDSAVYLCASSSLTLRTGGDGYTFGSGTRLTVV.

V gene TRBV4-2 combines with J gene TRBJ2-3; 8 nucleotides line up with TRBD2. CDR3 length: 18 residues. With V trimmed by 0 bases and J by 2 bases, 10 bases remained unmatched. Germline V gene sequence: CDR1 LGHNA, CDR2 YNFKEQ. The chain's CDR3 is CASSQDGGADFFTDTQYF. Here the CDR3 DNA reads TGTGCCAGCAGCCAAGACGGGGGGGCCGATTTTTTCACAGATACGCAGTATTTT.

This sequence joins TRBV3-1 (or the pseudogene TRBV3-2) and TRBJ2-2; 9 bases are shared with TRBD2. Germline CDR1 is LGHDT and CDR2 is YNNKEL (reference sequence). V lost 4 bases and J lost 3; bases outside the gene matches: 3. The CDR3 runs 15 residues. CDR3 DNA: TGTGCCAGCAGCCGTCGCGGGGGGGACACCGGGGAGCTGTTTTTT. Translating it yields CASSRRGGDTGELFF.

This clone was seen a single time. The rearrangement links TRBV5-1 to TRBJ1-1; 8 nucleotides match TRBD1. This CDR3 comprises 15 residues. The trim removed 4 bases at V and 0 bases at J, leaving 5 bases unmatched. Germline assignment: CDR1 SGHRS and CDR2 YFSETQ. The CDR3 region has the DNA TGCGCCAGCAGCCCTGGACAGGGAGTGAACACTGAAGCTTTCTTT. Translating gives CASSPGQGVNTEAFF.

V and J are TRBV9 and TRBJ1-4; no definite D call. V was trimmed by 4 bases and J by 1 base, leaving 14 bases between them. CDR1 SGDLS and CDR2 YYNGEE come from the germline V gene. This CDR3 has 16 amino acids. CDR3 coding DNA: TGTGCCAGCAGCCCCACTGTCGGGAGAACTAATGAAAAACTGTTTTTT. Protein: CASSPTVGRTNEKLFF.

This clone was counted only a few times. The V call is TRBV7-6, the J call TRBJ2-7, with TRBD2 matching over 10 bases. The length of the CDR3 is 15 residues. Trimming at V came to 6 bases and at J to 7 bases, leaving 12 bases not matched to a gene. Germline V CDR1 and CDR2: SGHVS, FNYEAQ. This chain's CDR3 is CASSHIAGGSQEQYF. CDR3 nucleotide sequence: TGTGCCAGCAGTCATATAGCGGGAGGTTCGCAAGAGCAGTACTTC.

This chain links TRBV7-9 with TRBJ2-1; D remains unclear. The germline CDR1 and CDR2 sequences are SEHNR and FQNEAQ (reference sequence). The CDR3 is made up of 15 amino acids. Trimming took 5 bases from V and 4 from J, leaving 15 bases between them. CDR3 bases: TGTGCCAGCAGCCCGCTGGTCTCATTTTACAATGAGCAGTTCTTC. Its protein is CASSPLVSFYNEQFF. Full variable domain (missing parts from reference TRBV7-9 and TRBJ2-1): DTGVSQNPRHKITKRGQNVTFRCDPISEHNRLYWYRQTLGQGPEFLTYFQNEAQLEKSRLLSDRFSAERPKGSFSTLEIQRTEQGDSAMYLCASSPLVSFYNEQFFGPGTRLTVL.

This rearrangement joins TRBV5-1 to TRBJ2-3, with D possibly TRBD1 on 6 matching bases. The length of the CDR3 is 15 residues. Trimming removed 3 bases from V and 0 bases from J, with 11 bases in between. Germline V lookup: CDR1 SGHRS, CDR2 YFSETQ. As DNA, the CDR3 is TGCGCCAGCAGCTCCTCAGGGGCTAGCACAGATACGCAGTATTTT. Translated: CASSSSGASTDTQYF.

The CDR3 reads CASSLGQGSNQPQHF. In DNA form, the CDR3 reads TGTGCCAGCAGTTTGGGACAGGGGAGCAATCAGCCCCAGCATTTT. This sequence joins TRBV6-5 and TRBJ1-5, with 10 bases identical to TRBD1. Trimming took 4 bases from V and 1 from J; bases not matched to a gene: 1. In germline, CDR1 is MNHEY, CDR2 SVGAGI. The length of the CDR3 is 15 residues.

The chain employs TRBV18 and TRBJ1-4; the match to TRBD1 covers 7 bases. CDR3 size: 15 residues. V gave up 0 bases and J gave up 7 bases; unmatched junction bases: 5. CDR1 KGHSH and CDR2 LQKENI come from the germline V gene. The CDR3 loop is CASSPPGTAGEKLFF. The CDR3 nucleotides read TGTGCCAGCTCACCACCGGGGACAGCGGGTGAAAAACTGTTTTTT. The full variable domain, with the rest looked up from reference TRBV18 and TRBJ1-4, is NAGVMQNPRHLVRRRGQEARLRCSPMKGHSHVYWYRQLPEEGLKFMVYLQKENIIDESGMPKERFSAEFPKEGPSILRIQQVVRGDSAAYFCASSPPGTAGEKLFFGSGTQLSVL.

The count of this clone is one. V gene TRBV19 combines with J gene TRBJ2-7; possible D gene TRBD1, 6 bases. The ends were cut back, 5 bases at V and 3 bases at J, with 11 bases in the middle. There are 13 residues in the CDR3. Germline V gene sequence: CDR1 LNHDA, CDR2 SQIVND (reference sequence). The CDR3: CASSPTGSYEQYF. DNA of the CDR3: TGTGCCAGTAGTCCAACAGGGAGCTACGAGCAGTACTTC.

V usage is TRBV4-1 and J usage is TRBJ1-3; tentatively, D is TRBD1 (5 bases). Germline CDR1 MGHRA, CDR2 YSYEKL. The length of the CDR3 is 15 residues. The V gene lost 1 base and the J gene lost 5 bases, with 12 bases spanning the gap. DNA of the CDR3: TGCGCCAGCAGCCAAGGGGGGACCCGCAGAAACACCATATATTTT. It codes for CASSQGGTRRNTIYF.

The chain joins TRBV7-9 to TRBJ1-3; D is ambiguous. Trimming shortened V by 1 base and J by 0 bases, and 10 bases separated the two germline ends. This CDR3 region has 16 residues. The germline V gene has CDR1 SEHNR and CDR2 FQNEAQ (reference sequence). The CDR3 region is CASSLVPQSSGNTIYF. The CDR3 nucleotides are TGTGCCAGCAGCTTAGTCCCCCAGAGCTCTGGAAACACCATATATTTT.

CDR3 in amino acids: CASSYRDSRNTIYF. The CDR3 coding sequence is TGTGCCAGCAGCTACCGGGACTCACGAAACACCATATATTTT. J is TRBJ1-3 and V is TRBV7-2; TRBD1 is a possible D gene (5 bases). Germline V gene lookup returns CDR1 SGHTA and CDR2 FQGNSA. V lost 4 bases and J lost 5, with 12 bases in between. The CDR3 consists of 14 residues. The full variable domain, its missing parts supplied by reference TRBV7-2 and TRBJ1-3, is GAGVSQSPSNKVTEKGKDVELRCDPISGHTALYWYRQSLGQGLEFLIYFQGNSAPDKSGLPSDRFSAERTGGSVSTLTIQRTQQEDSAVYLCASSYRDSRNTIYFGEGSWLTVV.

This clone was detected only once. J is TRBJ1-1 and V is TRBV7-9; D is perhaps TRBD1 (5 bases). Trimming shortened V by 4 bases and J by 7 bases, and 16 bases separated the two germline ends. The CDR3 runs 14 residues. Germline V CDR1 and CDR2: SEHNR, FQNEAQ (reference sequence). The CDR3 DNA reads as TGTGCCAGCAGCTCCTCCGGGACGGAGAATGAAGCTTTCTTT. It encodes CASSSSGTENEAFF.

The rearrangement uses TRBV28 and TRBJ1-1; D remains ambiguous. This CDR3 is built from 12 residues. Trimming stripped 7 bases from V and 4 bases from J, with 10 bases between. The germline gives CDR1 MDHEN, CDR2 SYDVKM. The CDR3 coding sequence is TGTGCCAGCATGGGTGGGAGCACTGAAGCTTTCTTT. Protein sequence: CASMGGSTEAFF.

V is TRBV6-2 or TRBV6-3 and J is TRBJ1-1; D uncertain. Germline loops: CDR1 MNHEY, CDR2 SVGEGT. This CDR3 comprises 14 residues. Trimming took 2 bases from V and 3 from J, leaving 10 bases between them. The CDR3: CASSYLGLDTEAFF. The DNA for the CDR3 is TGTGCCAGCAGTTACCTGGGGTTGGACACTGAAGCTTTCTTT.

The rearrangement links TRBV27 to TRBJ1-2, with 9 bases identical to TRBD1. The CDR3 extends over 15 amino acids. CDR1 is MNHEY and CDR2 is SMNVEV in the germline V gene (reference sequence). V lost 5 bases to trimming and J lost 4 bases; unmatched junction nucleotides: 8. In DNA form, the CDR3 reads TGTGCCAGCAGTCCCCGGACAGGGGCCAGCTATGGCTACACCTTC. Translating gives CASSPRTGASYGYTF.

The chain recombines TRBV2 with TRBJ2-5, with 8 positions matching TRBD1. Trimming took 8 bases from V and 2 from J; bases not matched to a gene: 7. Germline CDR1 is SNHLY and CDR2 is FYNNEI. This CDR3 region has 14 residues. CDR3 bases: TGTGCCAGCGCATTACGGACAGGGCAAGAGACCCAGTACTTC. Encoded protein: CASALRTGQETQYF.

V usage is TRBV19 and J usage is TRBJ2-2, with D unresolved. This CDR3 comprises 14 residues. Trimming removed 5 bases at V and 4 bases at J, with 11 bases between. From germline, CDR1 is LNHDA and CDR2 SQIVND (reference sequence). CDR3: CASSSHLGTGELFF. CDR3 in DNA: TGTGCCAGTAGTTCCCACCTCGGCACCGGGGAGCTGTTTTTT.

V and J are TRBV3-1 (or the pseudogene TRBV3-2) and TRBJ2-2, with 14 bases identical to TRBD2. CDR1 and CDR2 (germline): LGHDT, YNNKEL (reference sequence). The junction had 4 bases not matched to a gene; V was cut back by 1 base and J by 3 bases. CDR3 length: 18 residues. Here the CDR3 reads CASSQGLAGGPDTGELFF. The CDR3 region has the DNA TGTGCCAGCAGCCAAGGACTAGCGGGGGGGCCGGACACCGGGGAGCTGTTTTTT.

The chain is built from TRBV24-1 and TRBJ1-2, with D uncertain. CDR3 length: 13 residues. Germline assignment: CDR1 KGHDR and CDR2 SFDVKD. The V end lost 4 bases, the J end lost 7 bases, and 12 bases lay between the germline ends. The CDR3 here is CATSETGISGYTF. CDR3 coding DNA: TGTGCCACCAGTGAGACTGGGATTTCTGGCTACACCTTC.

About this clone itself: The sample has other DNA sequences that encode this CDR3 too. CDR3 loop: CASSLGYEQYF. The CDR3 region has the DNA TGTGCCAGCAGCCTGGGGTACGAGCAGTACTTC. J is TRBJ2-7 and V is TRBV27; D unresolved. CDR1 and CDR2 (germline): MNHEY, SMNVEV (reference sequence). CDR3 size: 11 residues. The V and J ends lost 6 bases and 4 bases respectively, with 7 bases between them.

The rearrangement uses TRBV7-2 and TRBJ2-7; 10 positions match TRBD2. With 2 bases clipped from V and 6 bases from J, the junction kept 7 bases outside the gene matches. Per the germline V gene, CDR1 is SGHTA and CDR2 is FQGNSA. The CDR3 has 15 amino acids. In nucleotides, the CDR3 is TGTGCCAGCAGCTTATCTAGCGGGAGAACCGCCGAGCAGTACTTC. This sequence encodes CASSLSSGRTAEQYF. The whole variable domain, filled in from reference TRBV7-2 and TRBJ2-7, reads GAGVSQSPSNKVTEKGKDVELRCDPISGHTALYWYRQSLGQGLEFLIYFQGNSAPDKSGLPSDRFSAERTGGSVSTLTIQRTQQEDSAVYLCASSLSSGRTAEQYFGPGTRLTVT.